One sample yielded the 19 T cell receptor beta chains listed below, sequenced in a study of cytomegalovirus exposure and HLA in healthy donors. It was with 60 Vbeta and 13 Jbeta primers that the PCR ran. TCRdb's copy holds only in-frame clones and misses some; the assay was immunoSEQ multiplex PCR. In the table there are approximately 70,000 clones, about 71% of which are singletons. The sample taken for sequencing was PBMCs. These TCRs come from a man between 60 and 75 years old in good health and CMV-seropositive.

The sample holds one count of this clone. The V call is TRBV28, the J call TRBJ2-5; TRBD1 aligns across 8 bases. Trimming removed 9 bases from V and 7 bases from J; junction bases left unmatched: 13. Germline V gene data show CDR1 as MDHEN and CDR2 as SYDVKM. CDR3 size: 14 residues. The CDR3 sequence: CASETGGQLRTQYF. In DNA form, the CDR3 reads TGTGCCAGTGAAACAGGGGGTCAGTTGAGGACCCAGTACTTC.

The chain combines TRBV5-4 with TRBJ1-2; D perhaps matches TRBD1 (6 bases). Trimming shortened V by 4 bases and J by 6 bases, and 13 bases separated the two germline ends. Germline V lookup: CDR1 SGHNT, CDR2 YYREEE (reference sequence). The CDR3 totals 13 residues. Here the CDR3 reads CASSRTGLDGYTF. The CDR3, as DNA: TGTGCCAGCAGCCGAACAGGGCTCGATGGCTACACCTTC.

This clone was seen once. The rearrangement joins TRBV5-4 to TRBJ2-7; 10 bases line up with TRBD2. V gave up 0 bases and J gave up 0 bases; unmatched junction bases: 3. Germline values: CDR1 SGHNT, CDR2 YYREEE (reference sequence). This CDR3 is 16 amino acids long. CDR3 sequence (DNA): TGTGCCAGCAGCTTGGGGCTAGCGGGAGCCTCCTACGAGCAGTACTTC. Translating gives CASSLGLAGASYEQYF.

The CDR3 DNA follows: TGTGCCAGCAGTGTTTACTGGGGACAGGGAAACGAGCAGTACTTC. Translated: CASSVYWGQGNEQYF. The chain uses TRBV2 and TRBJ2-7, with 9 bases matching TRBD1. The V and J ends lost 4 bases and 5 bases, in that order; junction bases with no gene match: 9. This CDR3 contains 15 residues. The germline V gene encodes CDR1 SNHLY and CDR2 FYNNEI.

The CDR3 nucleotides read TGCGCCAGCAGTGAGTCTGTTGGACAGGGGGCGAATGAAGCTTTCTTT. As protein: CASSESVGQGANEAFF. The chain carries TRBV10-1 and TRBJ1-1, with TRBD1 identical over 11 bases. CDR1 is WNHNN, CDR2 SYGVQD, per germline (reference sequence). This CDR3 region has 16 residues. V trimming: 0 bases; J trimming: 7 bases; junction bases outside the gene matches: 7.

The chain carries TRBV5-1 and TRBJ2-3, with 15 positions matching TRBD2. This CDR3 contains 15 residues. Germline V gene sequence: CDR1 SGHRS, CDR2 YFSETQ. V gave up 4 bases and J gave up 5 bases; unmatched junction bases: 2. For the CDR3, the DNA is TGCGCCAGCAGCGTGGGACTAGCGGGAGGAGATACGCAGTATTTT. Its protein is CASSVGLAGGDTQYF.

The chain couples TRBV5-1 to TRBJ2-4; 10 nucleotides align to TRBD1. Germline values: CDR1 SGHRS, CDR2 YFSETQ. Unmatched junction bases numbered 6, after V lost 0 bases and J lost 0 bases. CDR3 size: 18 residues. CDR3 sequence (DNA): TGCGCCAGCAGCTTGGGTGGACAGGGGGTTTTAGCCAAAAACATTCAGTACTTC. It codes for CASSLGGQGVLAKNIQYF.

This rearrangement joins TRBV11-2 to TRBJ2-2; maybe TRBD2 (6 bases). V lost 1 base and J lost 0, with 9 bases in between. This CDR3 region has 16 residues. From germline, CDR1 is SGHAT and CDR2 FQNNGV. The CDR3 loop is CASSLVRRANTGELFF. The CDR3 region has the DNA TGTGCCAGCAGCTTAGTTCGGAGGGCGAACACCGGGGAGCTGTTTTTT.

The CDR3 protein is CASSVIAGAIRDTQYF. CDR3 bases: TGTGCCAGCAGCGTTATAGCGGGGGCCATCCGGGATACGCAGTATTTT. V and J are TRBV9 and TRBJ2-3; 9 bases align to TRBD2. The CDR3 runs to 16 residues. Per germline, CDR1 SGDLS and CDR2 YYNGEE. V was clipped by 2 bases and J by 6 bases; unmatched bases: 10.

This clone has just a few counts. This chain connects TRBV19 to TRBJ1-5; no firm D call. Trimming left V 5 bases short and J 7 bases short, with 18 bases between. This CDR3 has 15 residues. Germline V CDR1 and CDR2: LNHDA, SQIVND (reference sequence). CDR3 loop: CASSPGPPKAQPQHF. In nucleotides, the CDR3 is TGTGCCAGTAGTCCGGGTCCCCCCAAGGCCCAGCCCCAGCATTTT.

The rearrangement links TRBV5-4 to TRBJ1-2, with 7 bases that match TRBD1. There are 14 residues in the CDR3. CDR1 and CDR2 (germline): SGHNT, YYREEE (reference sequence). Germline trimming cut 0 bases from V and 4 bases from J; bases unmatched to any gene: 3. CDR3 nucleotides: TGTGCCAGCAGCTTGGGACAGGGAGTCTATGGCTACACCTTC. Translation gives CASSLGQGVYGYTF.

The chain links TRBV29-1 to TRBJ1-5; 10 bases line up with TRBD1. Germline V gene sequence: CDR1 SQVTM, CDR2 ANQGSEA. This CDR3 contains 13 residues. Trimming at V came to 6 bases and at J to 5 bases, leaving 4 bases not matched to a gene. The CDR3 protein is CSVAGTGDQPQHF. For the CDR3, the DNA is TGCAGCGTGGCCGGGACAGGGGATCAGCCCCAGCATTTT.

J is TRBJ2-7 and V is TRBV11-3; 9 nucleotides align to TRBD1. Unmatched junction bases numbered 11, after V lost 4 bases and J lost 4 bases. The germline gives CDR1 SGHNT, CDR2 YENEEA. The CDR3 runs 16 residues. The CDR3 loop is CASSSVGGQGSYEQYF. In DNA, the CDR3 is TGTGCCAGCAGCTCTGTCGGGGGACAGGGTTCTTACGAGCAGTACTTC.

This chain joins TRBV6-5 and TRBJ2-7; the match to TRBD1 covers 8 bases. J was trimmed by 0 bases and V by 6 bases; bases with no gene match: 7. The V gene's germline CDR1 is MNHEY and CDR2 SVGAGI. The length of the CDR3 is 15 residues. In DNA, the CDR3 is TGTGCCAGCAGCTCACCGGGACAGGTCTCCTACGAGCAGTACTTC. It is translated as CASSSPGQVSYEQYF.

The chain links TRBV6-1 to TRBJ1-5; D is perhaps TRBD1 (6 bases). Per germline, CDR1 MNHNS and CDR2 SASEGT. CDR3 length: 14 residues. V was cut by 7 bases and J by 5 bases, with 15 bases left in between. The CDR3 nucleotides read TGTGCCAGCACCAGGAGGGGGGGCGATCAGCCCCAGCATTTT. Translation gives CASTRRGGDQPQHF.

The V and J genes are TRBV11-3 and TRBJ2-2; 7 bases map to TRBD1. CDR3 size: 15 residues. With 5 bases clipped from V and 4 bases from J, the junction kept 7 bases outside the gene matches. CDR1 and CDR2 from the germline V gene are SGHNT and YENEEA. This CDR3 is CASSPYRGFTGELFF. The CDR3 DNA is TGTGCCAGCAGCCCCTACAGGGGATTCACCGGGGAGCTGTTTTTT.

A few counts support this clone. This chain joins TRBV27 and TRBJ1-2, with D possibly matching TRBD1 (6 bases). The CDR3 is made up of 14 amino acids. Trimming shortened V by 4 bases and J by 3 bases, and 12 bases separated the two germline ends. Germline V CDR1 and CDR2: MNHEY, SMNVEV (reference sequence). CDR3 region: CASSWGGGDYGYTF. The CDR3 region has the DNA TGTGCCAGCAGTTGGGGAGGGGGGGACTATGGCTACACCTTC.

This clone was observed a few times. The rearrangement uses TRBV4-2 and TRBJ2-7, with 12 bases matching TRBD2. CDR3 length: 19 amino acids. V lost 4 bases, J lost 4 bases, and 17 bases stayed unmatched. Germline CDR1 reads LGHNA; CDR2 reads YNFKEQ. This chain's CDR3 is CASSPRLAGALRVPYEQYF. The CDR3, as DNA: TGTGCCAGCAGCCCCCGACTAGCGGGAGCGCTGCGCGTACCTTACGAGCAGTACTTC.

V gene TRBV27 combines with J gene TRBJ2-7; D possibly corresponds to TRBD1 (5 bases). The CDR3 totals 14 residues. The germline gives CDR1 MNHEY, CDR2 SMNVEV (reference sequence). V gave up 3 bases and J gave up 3 bases, with 12 bases separating them. CDR3 in amino acids: CASSLQGLFYEQYF. The CDR3 DNA sequence: TGTGCCAGCAGTTTGCAGGGCCTTTTCTACGAGCAGTACTTC.